This record looks at one TCR beta chain sequence and its context. Which antigen it targets is not known. No quality values exist for individual bases; no much larger clone is one base distant. Taken with the paper, the label for time point translates to: late/post reinfection, 12 to 24 weeks after detection. TCR sequencing was performed on the sorted cells directly ex vivo, without any in vitro expansion beforehand. Donors were people who inject drugs enrolled in the Montreal Acute Hepatitis C Cohort Study (HEPCO) in Canada. As controls, total naive CD8 T cells were sorted as viable CD3+ CD8+ CD45RO- cells from two donors at all three reinfection time points. Before sorting, cryopreserved peripheral blood mononuclear cells were thawed, and CD8 T cells were purified from the thawed cells. Negative selection with the MACS CD8+ T cell Isolation Kit was used to enrich CD8 T cells. Cell sorting was done on a BD FACSAria II sorter with FACSDiva software, and data were analyzed with FlowJo.

The library relied on the immunoSEQ multiplex PCR assay. Genomic DNA was extracted from sorted cells, and the TCR beta V, D and J regions were sequenced by Adaptive Biotechnologies' automated high-throughput method. A two-step, bias-controlled multiplex PCR was used to amplify CDR3 regions. Amplified TCR beta libraries were sequenced on an Illumina instrument. Regarding the original processing steps: Demultiplexed reads were processed to lower amplification and sequencing bias, and the IMGT database was used to assign CDR3 sequences to gene families. ImmunoSEQ software version 2.0 was used to analyze the repertoire data. Out-of-frame sequences and sequences with stop codons in the CDR3 were removed from clonotype lists. Clonotypes with a frequency below 0.01% were excluded because such low-frequency clonotypes corresponded to less than one cell. To get richness, observed richness was divided by input cell number, while evenness came from dividing Shannon entropy by log observed richness. Repertoire diversity and similarity between time points were quantified using Simpson diversity and Morisita-Horn overlap indices. Each clonotype was placed into one of four groups: dominant (>1%), sub-dominant (0.5-0.99%), low abundance (0.1-0.49%) or lowest abundance (<0.1%). A germline index was derived by subtracting total nucleotide additions from total CDR3 length and dividing the result by total CDR3 length. Drawn from immuneACCESS, this table holds only the in-frame rearrangements with V and J called that TCRdb kept. Clones are partly lost; checked studies trace under half to an unresolved V gene and leave the rest unexplained. The V and J calls and clone size come from that table; D and trimming were worked out from the DNA. The sample table holds approximately 46,000 clones, of which about 88% were seen once. Jointly, the top ten make up roughly 0.7% of the sample.

The germline V gene specifies SGHRS as CDR1 and YFSETQ as CDR2. V and J are trimmed by 4 bases and 6 bases, and the gene matches miss 5 bases of the junction. The CDR3, cysteine through phenylalanine, is 13 amino acids long. The retained sequence is limited to the CDR3, 39 bases, with the frame set at the first base. These data come from a study of memory CD8 T cells in hepatitis C reinfection (dated by TCRdb to the late 2010s). Study-level background: Three donors spontaneously resolved two consecutive HCV infections, while two donors cleared a primary infection but became chronically infected after reinfection. Between the late 2000s and the early 2010s, about 5 reinfection cases with stored pre-reinfection samples were identified. Participants who had resolved a prior HCV infection were followed every 3 months in the reinfection study. An HCV reinfection was defined as a positive HCV RNA test that came after two negative tests taken at least 60 days apart. Late or post reinfection samples were obtained 12 to 24 weeks after detection of reinfection. The study tracked the TCR beta repertoire of virus-specific CD8 T cells longitudinally across an HCV reinfection episode in about five donors. Broad study findings and their caveats: Because only a few donors were included, definitive conclusions about public clonotypes linked to secondary clearance could not be reached by the study.

The chain is made from TRBV5-1 and TRBJ2-7, with 9 central nucleotides matching TRBD1. Sequenced input: naive CD8+ T cells sorted from blood. What this sample's cell subset or site label stands for: total naive CD8+CD45RO- T cells. This receptor was identified in a man between 18 and 35 years old with hepatitis C virus infection. The sequence in DNA is TGCGCCAGCAGCCTTACAGGGGGCCCCGAGCAGTACTTC. Translation gives CASSLTGGPEQYF.